This T cell receptor beta chain is drawn from a study of Ad26.COV2.S vaccination and SARS-CoV-2 variants. Study-level results: Analyses that measured TCR breadth and depth may have underestimated total T cell responses. Spike-specific CD8+ and CD4+ T cell responses reportedly showed substantial breadth after vaccination. People who got the vaccine had more spike-specific TCR breadth than people who got placebo.

Sequenced by immunoSEQ multiplex PCR; TCRdb stores in-frame clones only, minus some. The sample includes hundreds of thousands of clones, more than 80% of them seen just once. The CDR3 consists of 16 residues. CDR1 is SGHVS and CDR2 is FQNEAQ in the germline V gene. Trimming at V came to 5 bases and at J to 2 bases, leaving 9 bases not matched to a gene. This sample's treatment: some 20 received Ad26.COV2.S at low or high dose, single or two shots; about 5 received placebo; per-sample allocation not given. At day 63 after the first vaccine or placebo injection, samples were drawn. Spike of the Wuhan-strain SARS-CoV-2 was expressed by an Ad26 vector, which formed the vaccine. A remark on this clone: Its antigen remains unidentified.

Source: peripheral blood, taken in a trial of Ad26.COV2.S vaccine versus placebo. The receptor's source is a person aged 18-60 years who received the Ad26.COV2.S COVID-19 vaccine or a placebo. This rearrangement joins TRBV7-8 to TRBJ2-1, with 7 bases aligning to TRBD2. The CDR3 DNA reads TGTGCCAGCAGCCCCGCTGGACGGGAGGCCTACAATGAGCAGTTCTTC. Its translation is CASSPAGREAYNEQFF.